These T cell receptor beta chains were read from a single sample in a study of OX40 agonist ivuxolimab in advanced cancers. The protocol was immunoSEQ multiplex PCR, while the TCRdb copy is restricted to in-frame clones and leaves out a portion. The sample lists around 46,000 clones, just over 85% occurring once. Sequenced material: CD4+ or CD8+ T cells sorted from blood, taken in a trial of the OX40 agonist ivuxolimab. The receptors stem from an adult with an advanced solid tumor such as melanoma, head and neck, liver or kidney cancer. Both conserved end residues are part of each CDR3. A D gene is named only where the DNA matches it firmly. Where a row states a size, it is once, few, many or the class of an expanded clone; other rows omit it.

>TRBJ1-5|-|-|TRBV2
TGTGCCAGTGGTTATAGTTATAGCAATCAGCCCCAGCATTTT
CASGYSYSNQPQHF
>TRBJ2-7|-|-|TRBV29-1
TGCAGCGCCCGCCGGGACGGGGCCTACGAGCAGTACTTC
CSARRDGAYEQYF
>TRBJ1-1|-|-|TRBV30
TGTGCCTGGAGCTCCAGTGTAGCTGAAGCTTTCTTT
CAWSSSVAEAFF
>TRBJ1-5|TRBD1|few|TRBV7-3
TGTGCCAGCAGCCCCGGACAGGGCCAGCCCCAGCATTTT
CASSPGQGQPQHF
>TRBJ1-4|-|-|TRBV5-1
TGCGCCAGCAGCTTGATCGGGGAGACTAATGAAAAACTGTTTTTT
CASSLIGETNEKLFF
>TRBJ2-3|-|-|TRBV30
TGTGCCTGGAGTGTACTAGGCGGGATGGGGAGGTATTTT
CAWSVLGGMGRYF
>TRBJ2-7|TRBD1|-|TRBV7-6
TGTGCCAGCAGCCCGGGACAGGAAGTCCCCGAGCAGTACTTC
CASSPGQEVPEQYF
>TRBJ1-4|-|-|TRBV28
TGTGCCAGCAGTTCCAATGAAAAACTGTTTTTT
CASSSNEKLFF
>TRBJ2-1|-|-|TRBV6-1
TGTGCCAGCAGTGAAGGGGATGTCGGGGAGCAGTTCTTC
CASSEGDVGEQFF
>TRBJ2-3|-|-|TRBV28
TGTGCCAGCAGTTTTCGAGCAGTCACGCAGTATTTT
CASSFRAVTQYF
>TRBJ2-1|-|-|TRBV19
TGTGCCCGCCCTTTGAGGGTAGAATGCAATGAGCAGTTCTTC
CARPLRVECNEQFF
>TRBJ2-2|-|-|TRBV5-1
TGCGCCAGCAGCTGGGGGGGACAGGCCCTTCCCGAGCTGTTTTTT
CASSWGGQALPELFF
>TRBJ1-2|TRBD1|-|TRBV6-5
TGTGCCAGCACCGACAGGGAATTGGGCGGCTACACCTTC
CASTDRELGGYTF
>TRBJ2-7|TRBD2|-|TRBV10-1
TGCGCCAGCAGTCCCAGCCTAGGTGCGGGAGCCAACGAGCAGTACTTC
CASSPSLGAGANEQYF
>TRBJ1-4|-|-|TRBV2
TGTGCCAGCAGTGTGAACGGGGGGCATTATGATGAAAAACTGTTTTTT
CASSVNGGHYDEKLFF
>TRBJ2-7|-|-|TRBV9
TGTGCCAGCAGCGCCCGCCAGAGCTCCTACGAGCAGTACTTC
CASSARQSSYEQYF
>TRBJ2-7|TRBD1|-|TRBV5-1
TGCGCCAGCAGCTTGTCAGGGGGCTTGGTCGAGCAGTACTTC
CASSLSGGLVEQYF
>TRBJ2-2|TRBD1|once|TRBV11-2
TGTGCCAGCAGCTTAGGACAGGGGCCTACCGGGGAGCTGTTTTTT
CASSLGQGPTGELFF
>TRBJ1-2|TRBD1|-|TRBV28
TGTGCCAGCAGTCAGGGGGCTTTAGGCTACACCTTC
CASSQGALGYTF
>TRBJ1-2|TRBD1|once|TRBV18
TGTGCCAGCTCACCACCCACAGGGGACTATGGCTACACCTTC
CASSPPTGDYGYTF
>TRBJ2-7|-|few|TRBV11-2
TGTGCCAGCAGCCCGACGGCTGGCTCCTACGAGCAGTACTTC
CASSPTAGSYEQYF
>TRBJ1-2|TRBD1|-|TRBV27
TGTGCCAGCAGTATACAGGGGGCAAACTATGGCTACACCTTC
CASSIQGANYGYTF
>TRBJ2-5|TRBD2|-|TRBV7-9
TGTGCCAGCAGCGAACCGGGACTAGCGGAGACCCAGTACTTC
CASSEPGLAETQYF
>TRBJ2-2|-|once|TRBV5-1
TGCGCCAGCAGCTTGGCGGTAGACGGGGAGCTGTTTTTT
CASSLAVDGELFF
>TRBJ2-5|-|-|TRBV27
TGTGCCAGCAGTAAGGGGACGGCTCAAGAGACCCAGTACTTC
CASSKGTAQETQYF
>TRBJ2-2|TRBD2|-|TRBV29-1
TGCAGCGTTGAAGTTCATAGCGGGAGGGTTAACACCGGGGAGCTGTTTTTT
CSVEVHSGRVNTGELFF
>TRBJ1-1|-|-|TRBV18
TGTGCCAGCTCACTCCATCTAGCGGACAGTGAGGCTTTCTTT
CASSLHLADSEAFF
>TRBJ1-4|-|-|TRBV10-2
TGCGCCAGCCGCCCAAGTACCCTTAATGAAAAACTGTTTTTT
CASRPSTLNEKLFF
>TRBJ2-2|TRBD1|-|TRBV7-9
TGTGCCAGCAGCTTAAACAGGGGGCAGACCGGGGAGCTGTTTTTT
CASSLNRGQTGELFF
>TRBJ2-7|-|-|TRBV6-5
TGTGCCAGCAGCCCCACGGGGAACAGCCTCTACGAGCAGTACTTC
CASSPTGNSLYEQYF
>TRBJ2-2|-|-|TRBV5-4
TGTGCTGTTCGTCTGGGGGGTTTGGGCACCGGGGAGCTGTTTTTT
CAVRLGGLGTGELFF
>TRBJ2-1|TRBD1|-|TRBV5-6
TGTGCCAGCAGCGGGGGACAGTGGTTTGAGCAGTTCTTC
CASSGGQWFEQFF
>TRBJ1-2|TRBD1|once|TRBV29-1
TGCAGCGTATCAGGGGGGATTAACTATGGCTACACCTTC
CSVSGGINYGYTF
>TRBJ2-5|-|-|TRBV5-1
TGCGCCAGCAGCTTGAGCCTAGCAGCAGAGACCCAGTACTTC
CASSLSLAAETQYF
>TRBJ2-3|-|-|TRBV9
TGTGCCAGCAGAGGGGGAGAGGGAACAGATACGCAGTATTTT
CASRGGEGTDTQYF
>TRBJ1-2|-|-|TRBV5-8
TGTGCCAGCAGCTTGGGACAGGAGATCTATGGCTACACCTTC
CASSLGQEIYGYTF
>TRBJ2-7|TRBD1|-|TRBV18
TGTGCCAGCTCTCCGAGGACAGGGGACCACGAGCAGTACTTC
CASSPRTGDHEQYF
>TRBJ2-5|TRBD1|-|TRBV15
TGTGCCACCAGCGGACCCGGGACAGAAGACTTAAGCCAAGAGACCCAGTACTTC
CATSGPGTEDLSQETQYF
>TRBJ2-5|TRBD2|-|TRBV4-2
TGTGCCAGCAGCCATGGACTAGCGGGGGGGAACCAAGAGACCCAGTACTTC
CASSHGLAGGNQETQYF
>TRBJ2-3|-|-|TRBV7-3
TGTGCCAGCAGCTTAACGGTAGGAGGGGGTGTGCAGTATTTT
CASSLTVGGGVQYF
>TRBJ1-1|TRBD1|-|TRBV9
TGTGCCAGCAGCGGAGACAGGGAGTCGCGCACTGAAGCTTTCTTT
CASSGDRESRTEAFF
>TRBJ1-2|TRBD1|-|TRBV6-5
TGTGCCAGCAGTTACTCGGGACAGGGGAGTGGCTACACCTTC
CASSYSGQGSGYTF
>TRBJ2-7|TRBD1|few|TRBV6-5
TGTGCCAGCAGTTACTCGATGGGACAGGGAGTCAACGAGCAGTACTTC
CASSYSMGQGVNEQYF
>TRBJ2-7|TRBD1|-|TRBV4-1
TGCGCCAGCAGCCAAGAGGACAGGGGGTACGACGAGCAGTACTTC
CASSQEDRGYDEQYF
>TRBJ1-1|-|-|TRBV5-6
TGTGCCAGCAGCTTGGGGAGATCTTCTGAAGCTTTCTTT
CASSLGRSSEAFF
>TRBJ2-3|-|-|TRBV6-5
TGTGCCAGCAGTTACGTGGATACGCAGTATTTT
CASSYVDTQYF
>TRBJ2-5|TRBD1|once|TRBV5-1
TGCGCCAGCAGCCCCTGGACAGGCGAAGAGACCCAGTACTTC
CASSPWTGEETQYF
>TRBJ2-1|-|-|TRBV9
TGTGCCAGCAGCCCCCAACCCCCGGACTCCTACAATGAGCAGTTCTTC
CASSPQPPDSYNEQFF
>TRBJ1-3|-|-|TRBV7-9
TGTGCCAGCAGCTTAGAGGCGGCCATCTCTGGAAACACCATATATTTT
CASSLEAAISGNTIYF